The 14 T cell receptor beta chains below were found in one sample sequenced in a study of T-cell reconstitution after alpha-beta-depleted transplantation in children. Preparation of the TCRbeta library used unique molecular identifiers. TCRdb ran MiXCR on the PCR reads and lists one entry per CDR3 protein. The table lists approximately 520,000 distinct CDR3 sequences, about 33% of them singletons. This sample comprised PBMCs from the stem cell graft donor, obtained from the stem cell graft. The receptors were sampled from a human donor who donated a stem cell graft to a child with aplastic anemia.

CDR3 nucleotides: TGTGCCAGCACCCCAATGCCGTCCGGGGAGCTGTTTTTT. Protein product: CASTPMPSGELFF. V gene TRBV12-3 or TRBV12-4 combines with J gene TRBJ2-2; no reliable D call. V was trimmed by 7 bases and J by 6 bases, leaving 12 bases between them. The CDR3 is 13 residues long.

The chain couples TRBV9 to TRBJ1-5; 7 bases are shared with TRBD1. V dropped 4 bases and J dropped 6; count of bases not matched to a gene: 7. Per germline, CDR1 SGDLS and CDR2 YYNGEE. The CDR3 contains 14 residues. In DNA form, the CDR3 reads TGTGCCAGCAGCCCCCTCGCAGGGGGTCAGCCCCAGCATTTT. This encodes CASSPLAGGQPQHF.

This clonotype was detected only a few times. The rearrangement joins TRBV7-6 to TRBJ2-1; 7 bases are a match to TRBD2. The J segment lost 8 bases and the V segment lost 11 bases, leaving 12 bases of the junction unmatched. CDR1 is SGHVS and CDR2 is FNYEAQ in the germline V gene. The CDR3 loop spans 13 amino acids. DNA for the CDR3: TGTGCCGTAACAAGCGGGAATCCGGATGAGCAGTTCTTC. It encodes CAVTSGNPDEQFF.

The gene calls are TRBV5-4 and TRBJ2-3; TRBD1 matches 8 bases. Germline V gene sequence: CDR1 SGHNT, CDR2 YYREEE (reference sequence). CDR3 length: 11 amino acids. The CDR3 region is CVGQAGLSQYF. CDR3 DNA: TGTGTGGGACAGGCCGGACTATCGCAGTATTTT.

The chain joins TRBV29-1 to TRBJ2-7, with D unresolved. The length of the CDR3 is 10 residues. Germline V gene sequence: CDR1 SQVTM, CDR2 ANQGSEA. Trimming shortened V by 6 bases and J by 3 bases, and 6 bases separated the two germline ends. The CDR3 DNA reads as TGCAGCGTCGTGGACTACGAGCAGTACTTC. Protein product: CSVVDYEQYF.

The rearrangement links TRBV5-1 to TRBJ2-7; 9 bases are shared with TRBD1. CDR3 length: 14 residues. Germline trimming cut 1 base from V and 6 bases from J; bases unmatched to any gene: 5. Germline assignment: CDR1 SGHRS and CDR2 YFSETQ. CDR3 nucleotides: TGCGCCAGCAGCTTGACGGGACAGGGAGGCGAGCAGTACTTC. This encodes CASSLTGQGGEQYF. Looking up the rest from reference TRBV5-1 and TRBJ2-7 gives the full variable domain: KAGVTQTPRYLIKTRGQQVTLSCSPISGHRSVSWYQQTPGQGLQFLFEYFSETQRNKGNFPGRFSGRQFSNSRSEMNVSTLELGDSALYLCASSLTGQGGEQYFGPGTRLTVT.

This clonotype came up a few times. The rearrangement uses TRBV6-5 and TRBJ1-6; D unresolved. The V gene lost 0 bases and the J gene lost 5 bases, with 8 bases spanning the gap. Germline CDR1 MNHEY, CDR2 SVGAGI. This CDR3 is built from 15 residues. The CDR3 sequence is CASSYSNRHNSPLHF. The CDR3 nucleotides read TGTGCCAGCAGTTACTCGAACAGACATAATTCACCCCTCCACTTT.

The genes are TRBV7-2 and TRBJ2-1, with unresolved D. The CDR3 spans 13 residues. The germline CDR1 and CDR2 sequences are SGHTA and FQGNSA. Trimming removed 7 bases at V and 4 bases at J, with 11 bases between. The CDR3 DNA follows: TGTGCCAGCACCGATATAGTATACAATGAGCAGTTCTTC. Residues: CASTDIVYNEQFF.

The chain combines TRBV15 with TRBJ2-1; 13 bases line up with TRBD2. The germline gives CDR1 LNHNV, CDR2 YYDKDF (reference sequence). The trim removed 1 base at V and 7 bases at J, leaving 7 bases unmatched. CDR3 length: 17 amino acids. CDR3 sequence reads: CATSRASLAGGRNEQFF. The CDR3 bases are TGTGCCACCAGCAGAGCTTCACTAGCGGGAGGGCGGAATGAGCAGTTCTTC.

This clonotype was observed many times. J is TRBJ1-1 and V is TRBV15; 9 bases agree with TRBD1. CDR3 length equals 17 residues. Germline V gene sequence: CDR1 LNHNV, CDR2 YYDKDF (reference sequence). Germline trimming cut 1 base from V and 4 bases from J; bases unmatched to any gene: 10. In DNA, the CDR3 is TGTGCCACCAGCAGAGCTCCCGGGACAGGGCTTCGCACTGAAGCTTTCTTT. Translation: CATSRAPGTGLRTEAFF.

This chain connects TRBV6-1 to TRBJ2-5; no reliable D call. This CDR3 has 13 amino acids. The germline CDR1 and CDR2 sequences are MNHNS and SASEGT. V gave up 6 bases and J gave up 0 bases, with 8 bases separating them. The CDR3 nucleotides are TGTGCCAGCAGGCGGACGGACCAAGAGACCCAGTACTTC. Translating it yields CASRRTDQETQYF.

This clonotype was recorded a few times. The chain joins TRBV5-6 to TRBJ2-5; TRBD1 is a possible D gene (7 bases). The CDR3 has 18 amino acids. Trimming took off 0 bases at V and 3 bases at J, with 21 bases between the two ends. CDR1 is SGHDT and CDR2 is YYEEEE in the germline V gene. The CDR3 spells CASSLALGGTDTKETQYF. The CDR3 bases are TGTGCCAGCAGCTTGGCTCTGGGCGGGACAGACACTAAAGAGACCCAGTACTTC.

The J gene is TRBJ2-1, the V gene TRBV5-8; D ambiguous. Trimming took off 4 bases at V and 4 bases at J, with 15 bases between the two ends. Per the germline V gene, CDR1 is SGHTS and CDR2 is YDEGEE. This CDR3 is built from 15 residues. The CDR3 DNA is TGTGCCAGCAGCCCCCAGCCCCCCAGATACAATGAGCAGTTCTTC. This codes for CASSPQPPRYNEQFF.

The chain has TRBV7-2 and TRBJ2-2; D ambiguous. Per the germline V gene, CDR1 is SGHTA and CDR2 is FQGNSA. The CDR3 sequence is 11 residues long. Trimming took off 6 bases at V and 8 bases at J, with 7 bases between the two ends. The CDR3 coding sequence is TGTGCCAGCAGAGGGATGGGGGAGCTGTTTTTT. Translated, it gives CASRGMGELFF.